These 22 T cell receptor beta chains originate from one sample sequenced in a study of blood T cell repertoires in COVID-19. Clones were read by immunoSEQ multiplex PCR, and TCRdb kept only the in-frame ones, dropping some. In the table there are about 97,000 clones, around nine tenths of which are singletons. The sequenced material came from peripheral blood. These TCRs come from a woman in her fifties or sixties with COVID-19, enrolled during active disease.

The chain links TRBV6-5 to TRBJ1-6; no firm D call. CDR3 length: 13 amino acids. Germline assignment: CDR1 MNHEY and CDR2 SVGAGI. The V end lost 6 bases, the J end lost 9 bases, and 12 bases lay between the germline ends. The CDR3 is CASSLRSGSPLHF. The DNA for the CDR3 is TGTGCCAGCAGCCTCAGGAGCGGTTCACCCCTCCACTTT.

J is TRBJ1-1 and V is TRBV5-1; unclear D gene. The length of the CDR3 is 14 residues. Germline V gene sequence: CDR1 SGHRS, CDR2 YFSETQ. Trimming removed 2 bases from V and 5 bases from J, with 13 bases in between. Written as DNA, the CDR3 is TGCGCCAGCAGCTTCAGTACCTTGAGGACTGAAGCTTTCTTT. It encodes CASSFSTLRTEAFF.

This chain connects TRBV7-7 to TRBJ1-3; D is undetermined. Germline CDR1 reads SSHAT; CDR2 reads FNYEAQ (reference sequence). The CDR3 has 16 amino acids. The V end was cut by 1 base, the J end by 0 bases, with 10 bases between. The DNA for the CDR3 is TGTGCCAGCAGCTTAGGCGGCCCGGGCTCTGGAAACACCATATATTTT. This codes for CASSLGGPGSGNTIYF.

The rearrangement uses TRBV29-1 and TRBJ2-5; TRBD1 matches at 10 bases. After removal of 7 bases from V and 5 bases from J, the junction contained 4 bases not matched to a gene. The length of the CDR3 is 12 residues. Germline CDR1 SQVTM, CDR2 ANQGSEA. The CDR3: CSARQGAETQYF. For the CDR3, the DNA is TGCAGCGCCCGACAGGGGGCGGAGACCCAGTACTTC.

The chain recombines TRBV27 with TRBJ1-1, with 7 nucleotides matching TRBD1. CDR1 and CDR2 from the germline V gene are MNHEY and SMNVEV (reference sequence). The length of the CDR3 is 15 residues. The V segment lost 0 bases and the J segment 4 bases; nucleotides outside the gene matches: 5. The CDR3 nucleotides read TGTGCCAGCAGTTTATCGAGGGGGCATGTCACTGAAGCTTTCTTT. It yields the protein CASSLSRGHVTEAFF.

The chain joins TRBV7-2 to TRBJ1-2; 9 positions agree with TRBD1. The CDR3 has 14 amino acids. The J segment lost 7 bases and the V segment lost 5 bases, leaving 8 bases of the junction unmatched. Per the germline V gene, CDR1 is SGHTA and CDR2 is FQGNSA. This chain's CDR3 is CASSKGTGLGGYTF. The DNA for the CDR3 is TGTGCCAGCAGCAAAGGGACAGGGCTTGGTGGCTACACCTTC.

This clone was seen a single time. As DNA, the CDR3 is TGTGCCAGCAGGCGGGGCCTCCAAGAGACCCAGTACTTC. It codes for CASRRGLQETQYF. This chain joins TRBV2 and TRBJ2-5; D is possibly TRBD2 (6 bases). The germline V gene has CDR1 SNHLY and CDR2 FYNNEI. This CDR3 is 13 amino acids long. V shed 6 bases and J shed 1 base, with 9 bases lying between them.

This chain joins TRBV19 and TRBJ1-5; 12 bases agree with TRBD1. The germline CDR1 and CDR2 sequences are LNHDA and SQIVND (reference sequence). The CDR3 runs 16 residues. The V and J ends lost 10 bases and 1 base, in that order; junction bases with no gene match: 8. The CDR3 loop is CATWDRGLASNQPQHF. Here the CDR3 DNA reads TGTGCCACCTGGGACAGGGGGCTTGCGAGCAATCAGCCCCAGCATTTT.

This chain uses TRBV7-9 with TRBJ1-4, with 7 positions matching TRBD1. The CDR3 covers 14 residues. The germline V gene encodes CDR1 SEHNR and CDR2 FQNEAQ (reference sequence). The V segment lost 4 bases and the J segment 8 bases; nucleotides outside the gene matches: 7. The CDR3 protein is CASSSQGFGEKLFF. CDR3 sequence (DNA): TGTGCCAGCAGCTCACAGGGGTTCGGGGAAAAACTGTTTTTT.

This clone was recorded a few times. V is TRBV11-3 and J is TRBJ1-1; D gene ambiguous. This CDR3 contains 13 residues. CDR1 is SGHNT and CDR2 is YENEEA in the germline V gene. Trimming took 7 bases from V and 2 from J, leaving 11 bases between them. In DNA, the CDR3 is TGTGCCAGCAAACTGAACAGAAACACTGAAGCTTTCTTT. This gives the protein CASKLNRNTEAFF. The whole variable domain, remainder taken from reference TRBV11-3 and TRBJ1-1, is EAGVVQSPRYKIIEKKQPVAFWCNPISGHNTLYWYLQNLGQGPELLIRYENEEAVDDSQLPKDRFSAERLKGVDSTLKIQPAELGDSAVYLCASKLNRNTEAFFGQGTRLTVV.

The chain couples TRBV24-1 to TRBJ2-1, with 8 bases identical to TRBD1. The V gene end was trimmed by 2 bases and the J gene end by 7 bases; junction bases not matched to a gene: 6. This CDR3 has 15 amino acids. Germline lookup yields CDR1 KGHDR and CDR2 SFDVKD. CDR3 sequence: CATSDSGGRRNEQFF. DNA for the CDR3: TGTGCCACCAGTGATTCAGGGGGCCGCCGAAATGAGCAGTTCTTC.

As DNA, the CDR3 is TGTGCCACCGGCGGTGAAAAACTGTTTTTT. This translates into CATGGEKLFF. This chain joins TRBV2 and TRBJ1-4; D is unclear. The V gene lost 10 bases and the J gene lost 7 bases, with 7 bases spanning the gap. The CDR3 length is 10 residues. In germline, CDR1 is SNHLY, CDR2 FYNNEI.

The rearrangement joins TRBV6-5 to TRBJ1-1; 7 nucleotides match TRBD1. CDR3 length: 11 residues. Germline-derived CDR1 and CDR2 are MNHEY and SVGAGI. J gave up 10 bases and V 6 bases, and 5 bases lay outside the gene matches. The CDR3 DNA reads TGTGCCAGCAGGGAGGGGGCCGCAGCTTTCTTT. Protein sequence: CASREGAAAFF.

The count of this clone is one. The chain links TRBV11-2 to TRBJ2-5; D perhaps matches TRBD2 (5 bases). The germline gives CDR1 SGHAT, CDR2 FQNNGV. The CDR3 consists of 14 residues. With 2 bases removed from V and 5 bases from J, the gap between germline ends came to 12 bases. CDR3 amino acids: CASSLIRDEETQYF. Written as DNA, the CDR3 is TGTGCCAGCAGCTTAATCCGGGATGAGGAGACCCAGTACTTC.

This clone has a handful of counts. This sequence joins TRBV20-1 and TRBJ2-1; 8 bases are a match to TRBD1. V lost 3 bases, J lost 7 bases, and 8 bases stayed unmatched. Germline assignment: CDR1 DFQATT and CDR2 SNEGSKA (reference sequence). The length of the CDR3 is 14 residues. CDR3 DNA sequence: TGCAGTGCTAGTGGGTCCAGGGGGCGGAATGAGCAGTTCTTC. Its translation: CSASGSRGRNEQFF.

The CDR3 sequence: CASSTGTGYNSPLHF. The CDR3 bases are TGTGCCAGTAGTACCGGGACAGGCTATAATTCACCCCTCCACTTT. The genes are TRBV19 and TRBJ1-6, with TRBD1 identical over 8 bases. From germline, CDR1 is LNHDA and CDR2 SQIVND (reference sequence). The J segment lost 3 bases and the V segment lost 4 bases, leaving 2 bases of the junction unmatched. The CDR3 runs 15 residues.

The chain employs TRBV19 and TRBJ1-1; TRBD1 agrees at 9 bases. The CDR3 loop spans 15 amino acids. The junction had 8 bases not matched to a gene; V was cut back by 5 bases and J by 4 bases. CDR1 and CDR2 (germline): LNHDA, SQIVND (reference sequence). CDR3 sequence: CASSQGTGPGTEAFF. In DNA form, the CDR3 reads TGTGCCAGTAGTCAGGGGACAGGGCCGGGCACTGAAGCTTTCTTT.

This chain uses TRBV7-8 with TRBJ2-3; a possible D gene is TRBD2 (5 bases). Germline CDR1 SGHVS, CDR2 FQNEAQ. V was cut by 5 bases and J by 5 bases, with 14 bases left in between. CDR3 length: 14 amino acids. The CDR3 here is CASSASHWEDTQYF. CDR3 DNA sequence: TGTGCCAGCAGCGCTAGCCATTGGGAAGATACGCAGTATTTT.

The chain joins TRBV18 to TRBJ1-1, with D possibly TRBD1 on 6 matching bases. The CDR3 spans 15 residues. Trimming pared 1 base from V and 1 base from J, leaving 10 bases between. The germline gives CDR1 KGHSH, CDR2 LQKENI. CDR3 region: CASSPHQGRNTEAFF. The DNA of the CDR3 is TGTGCCAGCTCACCACACCAGGGGAGGAACACTGAAGCTTTCTTT. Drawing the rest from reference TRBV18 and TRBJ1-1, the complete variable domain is NAGVMQNPRHLVRRRGQEARLRCSPMKGHSHVYWYRQLPEEGLKFMVYLQKENIIDESGMPKERFSAEFPKEGPSILRIQQVVRGDSAAYFCASSPHQGRNTEAFFGQGTRLTVV.

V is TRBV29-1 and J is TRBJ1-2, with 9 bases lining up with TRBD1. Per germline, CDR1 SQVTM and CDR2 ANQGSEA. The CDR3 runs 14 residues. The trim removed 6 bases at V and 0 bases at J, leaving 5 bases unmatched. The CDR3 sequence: CSVGTGTANYGYTF. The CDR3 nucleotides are TGCAGCGTGGGGACAGGGACAGCTAACTATGGCTACACCTTC.

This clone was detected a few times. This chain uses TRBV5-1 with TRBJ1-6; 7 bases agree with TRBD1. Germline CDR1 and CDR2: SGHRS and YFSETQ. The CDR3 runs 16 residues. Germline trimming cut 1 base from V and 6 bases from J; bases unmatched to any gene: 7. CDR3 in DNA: TGCGCCAGCAGCTTGTCCGGGGACAGTTCTAATTCACCCCTCCACTTT. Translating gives CASSLSGDSSNSPLHF.

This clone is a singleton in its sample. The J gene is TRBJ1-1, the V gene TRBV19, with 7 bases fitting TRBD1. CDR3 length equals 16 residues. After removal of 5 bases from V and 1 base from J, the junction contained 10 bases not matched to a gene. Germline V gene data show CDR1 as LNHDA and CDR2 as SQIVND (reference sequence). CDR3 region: CASSSKTGWQNTEAFF. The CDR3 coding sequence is TGTGCCAGTAGTTCAAAGACAGGGTGGCAGAACACTGAAGCTTTCTTT.